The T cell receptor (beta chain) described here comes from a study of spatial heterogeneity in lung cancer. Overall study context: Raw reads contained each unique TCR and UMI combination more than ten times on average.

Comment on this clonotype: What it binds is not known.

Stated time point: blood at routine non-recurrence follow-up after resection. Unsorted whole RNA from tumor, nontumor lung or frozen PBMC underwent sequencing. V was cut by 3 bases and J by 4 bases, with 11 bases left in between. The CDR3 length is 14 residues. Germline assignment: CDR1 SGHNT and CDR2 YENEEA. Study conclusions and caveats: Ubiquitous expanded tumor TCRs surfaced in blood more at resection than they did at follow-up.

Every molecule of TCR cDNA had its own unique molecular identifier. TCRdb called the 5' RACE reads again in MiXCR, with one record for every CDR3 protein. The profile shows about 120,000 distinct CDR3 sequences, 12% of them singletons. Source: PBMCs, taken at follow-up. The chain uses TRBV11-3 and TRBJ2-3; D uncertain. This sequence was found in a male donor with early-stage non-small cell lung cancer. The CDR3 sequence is CASSLQRNADTQYF. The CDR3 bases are TGTGCCAGCAGCTTGCAAAGGAACGCAGATACGCAGTATTTT.